The rows below give T cell receptor beta chains drawn from one sample of a study of metastatic and nonmetastatic thyroid tumors. TCRdb re-called the PCR reads with MiXCR. The sample consists of over 5,000 clones, about 19% of them appearing once. Sequences were obtained from adjacent normal tissue. The receptor set was obtained from a female donor with papillary thyroid cancer or a benign thyroid nodule (not recorded which). Some clones in this sample may be carry-over from other donors' samples. Both conserved end residues are part of each CDR3. D genes are given only for firm matches. Clone sizes are given selectively: once, few, many, or a class where the clone is expanded.

J gene | V gene | D gene | clone size | CDR3 DNA | CDR3 protein
TRBJ2-3 | TRBV5-1 | - | medium-sized | TGCGCCAGCAAGGACAGCTTCACAGATACGCAGTATTTT | CASKDSFTDTQYF
TRBJ2-2 | TRBV5-1 | - | medium-sized | TGCGCCAGCAGGCCAGCCCTTAACACCGGGGAGCTGTTTTTT | CASRPALNTGELFF
TRBJ1-2 | TRBV6-1 | - | few | TGTGCCAGCAGTCCAGGCCCGTCGGGCTACACCTTC | CASSPGPSGYTF
TRBJ1-3 | TRBV6-1 | TRBD1 | medium-sized | TGTGCCAGCAGTTTGGACAGGGCTGGAAACACCATATATTTT | CASSLDRAGNTIYF
TRBJ1-5 | TRBV2 | - | - | TGTGCCTGCAGTGAGTGGATGGGTGCTATTCAGCCACAGCATTTT | CACSEWMGAIQPQHF
TRBJ2-5 | TRBV5-5 | - | many | TGTGCCAGCAGCGGGACTTTTGGTCCACAAGAGACCCAGTACTTC | CASSGTFGPQETQYF
TRBJ2-2 | TRBV6-1 | TRBD1 | few | TGTGCCAGCAGTCGAGACAGGGGGCAGGCTGGGGAGCTGTTTTTT | CASSRDRGQAGELFF
TRBJ2-1 | TRBV6-5 | - | few | TGTGCCAGCAGTTTCCCCACTGACCGGGGTGAGCAGTTCTTC | CASSFPTDRGEQFF
TRBJ2-1 | TRBV3-1 | TRBD1 | many | TGTGCCAGCAGCCTGACAGGGGGTGAGCAGTTCTTC | CASSLTGGEQFF
TRBJ1-1 | TRBV11-2 | - | - | TGTGCCAGCAGCTTAGGACCGGACCGGGGGGCGAACACTGAAGCTTTCTTT | CASSLGPDRGANTEAFF
TRBJ2-7 | TRBV6-2/TRBV6-3 | - | - | TGTGCCAGCAGTTACTCAGGTTCCTACGAGCAGTACTTC | CASSYSGSYEQYF
TRBJ1-6 | TRBV27 | - | - | TGTGCCGCAAGGGGACATGGATATTCACCCCTCCACTTT | CAARGHGYSPLHF
TRBJ2-3 | TRBV6-2/TRBV6-3 | - | - | TGTGCCAGCAGTAAGGGAGAGAGGGCAGATACGCAGTATTTT | CASSKGERADTQYF
TRBJ2-7 | TRBV5-1 | - | - | TGCGCCAGTAGTTTGCGCAGTACAGTCCTCGACGAGCAGTACTTC | CASSLRSTVLDEQYF
TRBJ1-4 | TRBV7-2 | TRBD1 | many | TGTGCCAGCAGCTTAGGAGGGGGCGATGAAAAACTGTTTTTT | CASSLGGGDEKLFF
TRBJ2-6 | TRBV11-2 | - | once | TGTGCCAGCAGCTCCACGGGGGGGGCCAACGTCCTGACTTTC | CASSSTGGANVLTF
TRBJ2-3 | TRBV27 | TRBD1 | - | TGTGCCAGCAGTCTGGACCGGGACAGGGATACGCAGTATTTT | CASSLDRDRDTQYF
TRBJ2-7 | TRBV20-1 | TRBD1 | - | TGCAGTGCTAGGAAACAGGGGGAAAATTCCTACGAGCAGTACTTC | CSARKQGENSYEQYF
TRBJ2-7 | TRBV12-3/TRBV12-4 | - | - | TGTGCCAGCAGTCCCGCTACAGGGATCTACGAGCAGTACTTC | CASSPATGIYEQYF
TRBJ1-5 | TRBV2 | - | - | TGTGCCAGCAGTGGATTGGTCAGGGCAGGCAATCAGCCCCAGCATTTT | CASSGLVRAGNQPQHF
TRBJ1-2 | TRBV18 | TRBD1 | medium-sized | TGTGCCAGCTCACGTTCGGGACAGGGTAGTTGGGGCTACACCTTC | CASSRSGQGSWGYTF
TRBJ2-3 | TRBV9 | TRBD2 | once | TGTGCCAGCAGCCCCACAGCGGGAGCTGCAGATACGCAGTATTTT | CASSPTAGAADTQYF
TRBJ2-2 | TRBV27 | - | - | TGTGCCAGCAGTTTATCGGAGAACACCGGGGAGCTGTTTTTT | CASSLSENTGELFF
TRBJ2-7 | TRBV6-5 | - | large | TGTGCCAGCAGTTACTCGAAAGACTACGAGCAGTACTTC | CASSYSKDYEQYF
TRBJ2-5 | TRBV5-4 | - | many | TGTGCCAGCAGCTTGGACAGGGAGCTTGCCCGAGAGACCCAGTACTTC | CASSLDRELARETQYF